The 18 T cell receptor beta chains below come from one sample, sequenced in a study of shared clonotypes between healthy human individuals. Sequenced by immunoSEQ multiplex PCR; TCRdb stores in-frame clones only, minus some. This table holds millions of clones, 93% found once. Cells designated naive CD8 were CD45RO-negative and were positively selected for CCR7, with terminally differentiated effector memory CD45RA+ cells excluded. Material: naive CD8+ T cells from PBMCs. Receptors were obtained from a man aged 18 to 29 in good health. Some clones in this sample may be carry-over from other donors' samples.

V gene TRBV4-3 combines with J gene TRBJ1-4; D perhaps matches TRBD1 (6 bases). Trimming took off 1 base at V and 6 bases at J, with 15 bases between the two ends. Germline V gene sequence: CDR1 LGHNA, CDR2 YSLEER. CDR3 length: 16 amino acids. The CDR3 spells CASSQVWGARDEKLFF. The CDR3 DNA reads as TGCGCCAGCAGCCAAGTTTGGGGGGCTAGGGATGAAAAACTGTTTTTT.

V is TRBV5-1 and J is TRBJ2-1; D call uncertain. The CDR3 runs to 14 residues. CDR1 SGHRS and CDR2 YFSETQ come from the germline V gene. With 4 bases removed from V and 2 bases from J, the gap between germline ends came to 10 bases. CDR3 nucleotide sequence: TGCGCCAGCAGCCGGTCTGGCACCTACAATGAGCAGTTCTTC. This encodes CASSRSGTYNEQFF. Full variable domain (missing parts from reference TRBV5-1 and TRBJ2-1): KAGVTQTPRYLIKTRGQQVTLSCSPISGHRSVSWYQQTPGQGLQFLFEYFSETQRNKGNFPGRFSGRQFSNSRSEMNVSTLELGDSALYLCASSRSGTYNEQFFGPGTRLTVL.

Points on this clone: The junction departs from the called germline gene at one end, perhaps through a read error. This sample also contains other DNA sequences that code for the same CDR3. The chain recombines TRBV9 with TRBJ2-7, with 9 bases matching TRBD2. CDR1 is SGDLS, CDR2 YYNGEE, per germline. This CDR3 has 12 residues. The CDR3 DNA reads TGTGCCAGTAGCGGGAGAGGGTACGAGCAGTACTTC. As protein: CASSGRGYEQYF.

This clone showed up just once. The CDR3 sequence: CASSPSPGTHEQYF. The CDR3, as DNA: TGTGCCAGCTCACCAAGCCCAGGGACCCACGAGCAGTACTTC. The chain recombines TRBV18 with TRBJ2-7; D possibly uses TRBD1 or TRBD2 (5 bases each). The germline V gene encodes CDR1 KGHSH and CDR2 LQKENI. V was cut by 2 bases and J by 5 bases, with 13 bases left in between. CDR3 length equals 14 residues.

J is TRBJ1-1 and V is TRBV13; TRBD1 is a possible D gene (6 bases). The CDR3 runs to 16 residues. The V end lost 5 bases, the J end lost 10 bases, and 26 bases lay between the germline ends. Germline V gene data show CDR1 as PRHDT and CDR2 as FYEKMQ (reference sequence). For the CDR3, the DNA is TGTGCCAGCAGCCAGCGGGGGGCAGCACCGGGGGTTCGAGCTTTCTTT. Protein: CASSQRGAAPGVRAFF.

This chain uses TRBV11-2 with TRBJ2-7; D gene uncertain. V was trimmed by 5 bases and J by 7 bases, leaving 15 bases between them. The length of the CDR3 is 13 residues. Germline CDR1 and CDR2: SGHAT and FQNNGV. The CDR3 sequence is CASSPDILLEQYF. The DNA of the CDR3 is TGTGCCAGCAGCCCCGACATCCTATTGGAGCAGTACTTC.

The chain employs TRBV10-3 and TRBJ2-7; D is possibly TRBD2 (5 bases). Trimming left V 2 bases short and J 4 bases short, with 15 bases between. Germline V gene data show CDR1 as ENHRY and CDR2 as SYGVKD. This CDR3 is 15 amino acids long. The CDR3 here is CAISEPEVGRYEQYF. The CDR3 nucleotides read TGTGCCATCAGTGAGCCGGAGGTGGGAAGATACGAGCAGTACTTC.

V gene TRBV30 combines with J gene TRBJ2-7, with a tentative D call TRBD2 (5 bases). The CDR3 has 15 amino acids. The germline V gene encodes CDR1 GTSNPN and CDR2 SVGIG (reference sequence). V dropped 0 bases and J dropped 7 bases, with 19 bases sitting between them. CDR3: CAWSVPLRNSGEQYF. The CDR3 nucleotides read TGTGCCTGGAGTGTGCCACTACGGAACTCGGGGGAGCAGTACTTC.

V gene TRBV28 combines with J gene TRBJ1-2; TRBD1 is a possible D gene (5 bases). The CDR3 is 12 residues long. CDR1 MDHEN and CDR2 SYDVKM come from the germline V gene. V was shortened by 6 bases and J by 7 bases, with 12 bases between the two germline ends. The CDR3 bases are TGTGCCAGCAGAGCCCTTCAGGGTGGCTACACCTTC. Protein: CASRALQGGYTF.

This sequence joins TRBV11-3 and TRBJ2-1; 8 bases align to TRBD2. CDR3 length: 16 amino acids. V gave up 5 bases and J gave up 3 bases; unmatched junction bases: 9. Germline assignment: CDR1 SGHNT and CDR2 YENEEA. The CDR3 DNA is TGTGCCAGCAGCCTCGAGGCGGCGGGGGGCTACAATGAGCAGTTCTTC. Its translation: CASSLEAAGGYNEQFF.

As concerns this clone: Other DNA variants within this sample encode the same CDR3. The chain links TRBV11-2 to TRBJ2-1; 7 nucleotides agree with TRBD2. CDR3 size: 15 residues. Germline values: CDR1 SGHAT, CDR2 FQNNGV. The V segment lost 0 bases and the J segment 3 bases; nucleotides outside the gene matches: 2. In DNA form, the CDR3 reads TGTGCCAGCAGCTTAGATCGCGGGAGCTACAATGAGCAGTTCTTC. It specifies CASSLDRGSYNEQFF.

This rearrangement joins TRBV29-1 to TRBJ2-7; D gene uncertain. V gave up 4 bases and J gave up 5 bases, with 15 bases separating them. The CDR3 length is 13 residues. From germline, CDR1 is SQVTM and CDR2 ANQGSEA. The DNA of the CDR3 is TGCAGCGTTGGTACCGGTTATCAGGACGAGCAGTACTTC. Its protein is CSVGTGYQDEQYF.

The chain uses TRBV25-1 and TRBJ2-3, with 7 bases that match TRBD2. Trimming took 2 bases from V and 2 from J; bases not matched to a gene: 13. Germline V gene sequence: CDR1 MGHDK, CDR2 SYGVNS. There are 18 residues in the CDR3. Here the CDR3 reads CASSEMVLADYVTDTQYF. The DNA of the CDR3 is TGTGCCAGCAGTGAAATGGTTCTAGCGGATTATGTCACAGATACGCAGTATTTT.

V and J are TRBV12-2 and TRBJ2-7; TRBD2 is taken as the D call from the table, unchecked against the DNA. TRBV12-2 is a recognized pseudogene. The CDR3 extends over 11 amino acids. The CDR3: CDCGGGSEQYF. The CDR3 nucleotides are TGCGATTGTGGCGGGGGAAGCGAGCAGTACTTC.

With regard to this clone: The sample has other DNA sequences that encode this CDR3 too. The chain joins TRBV28 to TRBJ2-1; 12 positions match TRBD2. CDR3 size: 15 residues. Germline values: CDR1 MDHEN, CDR2 SYDVKM. Trimming removed 2 bases from V and 4 bases from J; junction bases left unmatched: 0. CDR3 sequence (DNA): TGTGCCAGCAGTTTAGGACTAGCGGGATACAATGAGCAGTTCTTC. Encoded protein: CASSLGLAGYNEQFF.

The chain couples TRBV5-1 to TRBJ2-7; the match to TRBD1 covers 7 bases. With 0 bases clipped from V and 6 bases from J, the junction kept 6 bases outside the gene matches. The CDR3 is made up of 14 amino acids. The germline CDR1 and CDR2 sequences are SGHRS and YFSETQ. CDR3 sequence: CASSLEGGVAEQYF. The CDR3 DNA reads TGCGCCAGCAGCTTGGAAGGGGGCGTGGCCGAGCAGTACTTC.

The chain recombines TRBV27 with TRBJ2-3; D may match TRBD1 or TRBD2 (6 bases each). Per germline, CDR1 MNHEY and CDR2 SMNVEV (reference sequence). Trimming cost V 4 bases and J 2 bases, with 13 bases left between them. CDR3 length: 15 residues. The CDR3 loop is CASSSRGRYTDTQYF. As DNA, the CDR3 is TGTGCCAGCAGTTCACGGGGGCGGTACACAGATACGCAGTATTTT.

The chain is built from TRBV7-8 and TRBJ2-1, with 8 bases that match TRBD2. CDR1 is SGHVS, CDR2 FQNEAQ, per germline. Germline trimming cut 5 bases from V and 4 bases from J; bases unmatched to any gene: 7. CDR3 length: 15 amino acids. Here the CDR3 reads CASSATSGYYNEQFF. In DNA, the CDR3 is TGTGCCAGCAGCGCAACTAGCGGATATTACAATGAGCAGTTCTTC.